The 5 T cell receptor beta chains in this list originate from one sample, sequenced in a study of shared clonotypes between healthy human individuals. Some clones are missing from TCRdb's copy, which holds only in-frame ones; the method was immunoSEQ multiplex PCR. The profile covers over a million clones, with about 98.5% appearing a single time and 0.36% taken by the ten largest. Sample: naive CD4+ T cells sorted from blood. Subset reported: CD45RA+ positively selected. The receptor set was obtained from a man aged 25-45 years in good health.

This chain joins TRBV14 and TRBJ1-2, with D possibly TRBD1 on 6 matching bases. The germline V gene has CDR1 SGHDN and CDR2 FVKESK. This CDR3 contains 14 residues. The V end was cut by 1 base, the J end by 8 bases, with 14 bases between. The CDR3 sequence is CASSQGGASGGYTF. CDR3 bases: TGTGCCAGCAGCCAAGGGGGGGCCTCTGGAGGCTACACCTTC.

The chain uses TRBV2 and TRBJ2-2, with 9 nucleotides matching TRBD1. Germline V gene lookup returns CDR1 SNHLY and CDR2 FYNNEI. The CDR3 consists of 14 residues. V gave up 8 bases and J gave up 4 bases; unmatched junction bases: 5. The CDR3 sequence: CASRWTGATGELFF. Written as DNA, the CDR3 is TGTGCCAGCCGTTGGACAGGGGCCACCGGGGAGCTGTTTTTT.

This clone was detected only once. This sequence joins TRBV5-1 and TRBJ1-4; D may be TRBD1 (5 bases). V was cut by 3 bases and J by 7 bases, with 16 bases left in between. Germline V gene lookup returns CDR1 SGHRS and CDR2 YFSETQ. This CDR3 has 15 residues. CDR3 bases: TGCGCCAGCAGCTCCGCCGGGACCTACGCTGAAAAACTGTTTTTT. It is translated as CASSSAGTYAEKLFF.

With regard to this clone: The identical CDR3 is also encoded by other nucleotide sequences in the sample. This sequence joins TRBV7-2 and TRBJ2-5; no reliable D call. CDR1 SGHTA and CDR2 FQGNSA come from the germline V gene. The CDR3 loop spans 12 amino acids. Trimming took 0 bases from V and 5 from J, leaving 4 bases between them. The CDR3 reads CASSLAQETQYF. The CDR3 DNA is TGTGCCAGCAGCTTAGCCCAGGAGACCCAGTACTTC. Full variable domain (outside the CDR3, taken from reference TRBV7-2 and TRBJ2-5): GAGVSQSPSNKVTEKGKDVELRCDPISGHTALYWYRQSLGQGLEFLIYFQGNSAPDKSGLPSDRFSAERTGGSVSTLTIQRTQQEDSAVYLCASSLAQETQYFGPGTRLLVL.

The CDR3 DNA sequence: TGTGCCAGTAGCCCCGCGACAGGACTAGCGGGCTCCTACGAGCAGTACTTC. Protein sequence: CASSPATGLAGSYEQYF. The chain carries TRBV19 and TRBJ2-7, with TRBD2 matching over 11 bases. V trimming: 6 bases; J trimming: 0 bases; junction bases outside the gene matches: 10. This CDR3 region has 17 residues. The germline V gene has CDR1 LNHDA and CDR2 SQIVND (reference sequence).